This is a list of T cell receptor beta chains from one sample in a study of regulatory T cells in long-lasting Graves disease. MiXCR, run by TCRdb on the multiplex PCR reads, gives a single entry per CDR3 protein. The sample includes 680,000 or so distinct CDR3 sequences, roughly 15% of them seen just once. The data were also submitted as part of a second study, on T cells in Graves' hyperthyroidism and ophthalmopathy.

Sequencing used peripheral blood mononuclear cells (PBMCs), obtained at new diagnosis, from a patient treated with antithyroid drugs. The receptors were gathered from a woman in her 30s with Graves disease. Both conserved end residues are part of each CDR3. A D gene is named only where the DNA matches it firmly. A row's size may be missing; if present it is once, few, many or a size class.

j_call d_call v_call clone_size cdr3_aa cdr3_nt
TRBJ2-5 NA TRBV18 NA CASSPRQGVGTQYF TGTGCCAGCTCACCGCGGCAGGGAGTCGGGACCCAGTACTTC
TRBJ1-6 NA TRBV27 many CASRGRPNSSTSPLHF TGTGCCAGCAGGGGCAGACCTAATAGCTCAACGTCACCCCTCCACTTT
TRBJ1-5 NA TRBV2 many CASSEAEGMAQHF TGTGCCAGCAGTGAAGCAGAGGGGATGGCCCAGCATTTT
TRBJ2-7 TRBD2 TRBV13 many CASSFGPGLAGEQYF TGTGCCAGCAGCTTTGGACCCGGACTAGCGGGTGAGCAGTACTTC
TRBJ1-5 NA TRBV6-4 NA CASSDTPGSQPQHF TGTGCCAGCAGTGACACCCCGGGCTCCCAGCCCCAGCATTTT
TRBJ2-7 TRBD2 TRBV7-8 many CASRLGGGTSYEQYF TGTGCCAGCAGGCTGGGGGGGGGTACATCCTACGAGCAGTACTTC
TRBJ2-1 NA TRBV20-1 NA CSARDLGGWDNEQFF TGCAGTGCTAGAGATCTTGGCGGTTGGGATAATGAGCAGTTCTTC
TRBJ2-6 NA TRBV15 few CATSRRGGSGANVLTF TGTGCCACCAGCCGCCGAGGGGGATCTGGGGCCAACGTCCTGACTTTC
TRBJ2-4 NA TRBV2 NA CASRGGGTRNIQYF TGTGCCAGCAGAGGCGGGGGCACTAGGAACATTCAGTACTTC
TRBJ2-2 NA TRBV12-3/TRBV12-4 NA CASSLLGGMNTGELFF TGTGCCAGCAGTTTATTAGGCGGGATGAACACCGGGGAGCTGTTTTTT
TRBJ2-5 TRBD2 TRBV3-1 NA CASSYYGGSRQETQYF TGTGCCAGCAGTTATTACGGGGGGAGTCGCCAAGAGACCCAGTACTTC
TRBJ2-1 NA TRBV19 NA CASSQDRELSFF TGTGCCAGTAGCCAGGACCGGGAGTTGTCGTTCTTC
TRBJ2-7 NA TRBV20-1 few CSARVRERRLAYEQYF TGCAGTGCTAGAGTTAGAGAACGGCGGCTGGCCTACGAGCAGTACTTC
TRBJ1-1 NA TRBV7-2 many CASSFRGSSTEAFF TGTGCCAGCAGCTTTAGGGGGAGTAGCACTGAAGCTTTCTTT
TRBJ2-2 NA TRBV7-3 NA CASSLGTFGELFF TGTGCCAGCAGCTTAGGCACATTCGGGGAGCTGTTTTTT
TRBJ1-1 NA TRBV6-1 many CASGTFEATYTEAFF TGTGCCAGCGGGACTTTCGAGGCGACTTACACTGAAGCTTTCTTT
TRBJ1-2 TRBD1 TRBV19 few CASKSRGPTGDYGYTF TGTGCCAGTAAATCCCGCGGGCCGACAGGGGACTATGGCTACACCTTC
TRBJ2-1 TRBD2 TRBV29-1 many CSGKGLAGGEQFF TGCAGCGGCAAGGGCCTAGCGGGGGGTGAGCAGTTCTTC
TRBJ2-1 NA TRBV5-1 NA CASSLVSEGMRNEQFF TGCGCCAGCAGCTTGGTTAGCGAGGGGATGAGGAATGAGCAGTTCTTC
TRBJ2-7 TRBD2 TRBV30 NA CAWSYGTSDYEQYF TGTGCCTGGAGCTATGGGACTAGCGACTACGAGCAGTACTTC
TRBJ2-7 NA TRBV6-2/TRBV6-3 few CASSVPAYEQYF TGTGCCAGCAGTGTACCAGCCTACGAGCAGTACTTC
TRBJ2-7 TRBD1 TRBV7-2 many CASSWRTGNYEQYF TGTGCCAGCAGCTGGAGGACAGGGAACTACGAGCAGTACTTC
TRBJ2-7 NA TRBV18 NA CASSPPLSGKRFYEQYF TGTGCCAGCTCACCACCCTTGAGCGGAAAGAGGTTCTACGAGCAGTACTTC
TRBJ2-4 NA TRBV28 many CASSTPSTAKNIQYF TGTGCCAGCAGTACCCCCTCTACAGCCAAAAACATTCAGTACTTC
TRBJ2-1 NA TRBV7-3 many CASSPMDVNEQFF TGTGCCAGCAGCCCAATGGACGTCAATGAGCAGTTCTTC
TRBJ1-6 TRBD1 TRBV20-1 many CSARDLGQDNSPLHF TGCAGTGCTAGAGATCTGGGACAGGATAATTCACCCCTCCACTTT
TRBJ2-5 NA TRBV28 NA CASSRMGETQYF TGTGCCAGCAGTAGGATGGGGGAGACCCAGTACTTC
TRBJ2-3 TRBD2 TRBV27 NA CASRFIEASGYSTDTQYF TGTGCCAGCAGATTCATCGAGGCTAGCGGGTATAGCACAGATACGCAGTATTTT
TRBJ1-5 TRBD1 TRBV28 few CASSSTLGQGSNQPQHF TGTGCCAGCAGTTCGACCTTGGGACAGGGTAGCAATCAGCCCCAGCATTTT
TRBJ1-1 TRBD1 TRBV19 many CASTSDRDTEAFF TGTGCCAGTACCTCAGACAGGGACACTGAAGCTTTCTTT
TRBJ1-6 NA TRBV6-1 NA CASNTGFQRNNSPLHF TGTGCCAGCAACACAGGCTTCCAGCGGAATAATTCACCCCTCCACTTT
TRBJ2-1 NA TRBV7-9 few CASSPQNNEQFF TGTGCCAGCAGCCCCCAGAACAATGAGCAGTTCTTC
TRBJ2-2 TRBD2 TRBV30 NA CAWRETSGRRDGELFF TGTGCCTGGAGAGAGACTAGCGGGAGGAGGGACGGGGAGCTGTTTTTT
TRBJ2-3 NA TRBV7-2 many CASSLAGTPDTQYF TGTGCCAGCAGCTTAGCGGGGACTCCAGATACGCAGTATTTT
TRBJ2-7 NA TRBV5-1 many CASRGGGTTYEQYF TGCGCCAGCAGAGGCGGAGGGACGACCTACGAGCAGTACTTC
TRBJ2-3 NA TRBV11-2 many CASRWSGYPPDTQYF TGTGCCAGTAGGTGGAGCGGGTATCCCCCAGATACGCAGTATTTT
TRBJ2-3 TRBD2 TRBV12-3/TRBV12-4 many CASSPPTSGRDTQYF TGTGCCAGCAGTCCGCCGACTAGCGGGCGGGATACGCAGTATTTT
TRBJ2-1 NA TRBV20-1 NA CSAADYLSSYNEQFF TGCAGTGCGGCCGACTACCTGAGCTCCTACAATGAGCAGTTCTTC
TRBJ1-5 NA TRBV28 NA CASSPNRYSNQPQHF TGTGCCAGCTCCCCGAACAGATATAGCAATCAGCCCCAGCATTTT
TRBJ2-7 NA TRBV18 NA CASSPRGGDVNEQYF TGTGCCAGCTCACCCAGGGGGGGAGACGTGAACGAGCAGTACTTC